This T cell receptor beta chain was identified during a study of shared clonotypes between healthy human individuals. The length of the CDR3 is 17 residues. Germline CDR1 is LNHDA and CDR2 is SQIVND (reference sequence). V dropped 0 bases and J dropped 4 bases, with 16 bases sitting between them. Some clones are missing from TCRdb's copy, which holds only in-frame ones; the method was immunoSEQ multiplex PCR. The sample records around 1.6 million clones, 95% to 99% being singletons. The sequenced sample consisted of naive CD4+ T cells sorted from blood. The subset: CD45RA+ positively selected. The chain couples TRBV19 to TRBJ1-5; possibly TRBD1 for D (5 bases). This receptor was identified in a man aged 25-45 years in good health. The CDR3 DNA sequence: TGTGCCAGTAGTATAGAACATAGCAGGGTGTGGAATCAGCCCCAGCATTTT. It specifies CASSIEHSRVWNQPQHF.